This section outlines one TCR beta chain sequence together with its context. The antigen it recognizes is unknown. Nothing much larger sits one base from this clone, and base qualities are not available. These data are taken from a study of blood T cells in healthy people across ages (dated by TCRdb to the mid-2010s). Regarding the research as a whole: Template switching captured roughly one uniquely barcoded TCR beta cDNA molecule per two T cells in model experiments. Using deep sequencing normalized with unique cDNA molecular identifiers, the study measured how TCR beta repertoire diversity changes with age. For two donors (one aged 18 to 29 and one aged 80 or older), the study analyzed two additional independent replicas of 1 million unique cDNA reads from the same blood draw. The donors were divided into four age groups: young (average around 17 years), middle-aged (about 40), aged (about 62) and long-lived (nearly 85).

CDR1 and CDR2 (MDHEN, SYDVKM) derive from the germline V gene. V loses 5 bases of germline sequence and J loses 5 bases, and the interval between the two ends is 23 bases. Its CDR3 holds 17 amino acids, cysteine through phenylalanine. The DNA shown is the 51-base CDR3, in frame from base 1. Broad study findings and their caveats: Conclusive comparison of naive and antigen-experienced compartments was prevented by the profiling of bulk unsorted PBMCs. The long-lived group showed more naive CD4+ T cells, fewer expanded clones and increased TCR diversity than the aged group, suggesting age selection. Observed TCR beta diversity per million T cells fell roughly linearly with age, and a significant reduction was already apparent by age around 39. Estimates of total diversity based on one million sequenced T cells were considered lower bounds and underestimates. Because the CMV infection status of the donors was unknown, age-related changes in expanded clonotypes may potentially have been confounded. Observed TCR beta diversity correlated strongly with the percentage of naive T cells measured by flow cytometry.

Receptors were amplified or captured by 5' RACE. The instrument was an Illumina HiSeq 2500. A second roughly 6 to 12 cycle PCR used a sample-barcoded 5' primer and a J-beta primer mix. Each TCR beta cDNA molecule received a unique molecular identifier from a template-switch 5' adaptor carrying 12 random nucleotides. Each sample yielded at least 2.5 million CDR3-containing paired-end reads. All of the RNA was converted into first-strand cDNA using the Mint cDNA synthesis kit, with a TRBC-specific oligonucleotide serving as the primer. After uracil-DNA glycosylase treatment, a first 18-cycle PCR used universal primers M1SS and BC2_uni_R on all cDNA. Regarding the original processing steps: For normalization, 1 million high-quality reads, each with a distinct molecular identifier, were randomly selected from each sample. Reads sharing molecular identifiers were discarded rather than binned into consensus sequences. MiTCR, set to a Q25 quality threshold and the strictest error-elimination algorithm, was used for CDR3 identification, clonotype clustering and error correction. A nonparametric unseen species model using Euler transformation provided a lower-bound estimate of total TCR beta diversity. The raw public reads went through TCRdb reprocessing: fastp at Q25, MiXCR clone calling, in-frame beta chains kept. Merged by CDR3 protein, the rows form single entries marked with the most common genes and DNA. What appears here as the V and J calls and clone size reflects TCRdb's work, not the paper's. A total of approximately 780,000 distinct CDR3 sequences appear in this sample, around 25% of them only once. Together, the top ten hold 2.5% to 3.5% of the sample.

The approximately 39 donors, aged about 6 to 100 years, were systemically healthy Caucasian individuals from Russia. Ten milliliters of peripheral blood were drawn from each donor into EDTA-treated Vacutainer tubes. Ficoll-Paque density-gradient centrifugation was used to isolate PBMCs, with at least 6.5 million per sample. Total RNA was extracted from PBMCs with Trizol reagent, with at least 5 micrograms obtained per sample. Naive CD45RAhigh/CD27high T cell percentages were measured by flow cytometry on a PBMC aliquot from every donor. The sample was also reused in another study, on T cells of mothers and their children. That second report states: The donors were nine systemically healthy Caucasian individuals, made up of three mothers and their six children. cDNA synthesis used all of the extracted RNA, with 1.5 ug of RNA in each 15 ul reaction. In the second PCR, sample barcodes and 2-4 random nucleotides were introduced via the M1S primer. Over 8.5 million TCR beta CDR3 reads were obtained for each mother, and some 3 million reads were obtained for each child. Thymic selection similarly shapes TCR recombination output in related and unrelated pairs, with minor effect from inherited differences. Normalized repertoire overlap in related mother-child pairs was always slightly higher than in unrelated mother-child pairs, but the difference was never significant. No persistent microchimeric T cell clones were found, with a detection sensitivity of 85 to 100 clones per million clonotypes. Deep NGS was used in the study to compare the TCR beta repertoires of mothers and children and to look for features that separate related mother-child pairs from unrelated individuals. On average, the children were approximately 11 +/- 4 years old, while the mothers were 40 +/- 4 years old. After adapter ligation with NEBNext reagents, the libraries were sequenced on Illumina HiSeq 2000 with 100+100 nt paired-end reads. To avoid cross-contamination, the mother libraries and the child libraries were prepared a month apart and sequenced in separate runs. Each donor had between about 500,000 and 2,300,000 distinct TCR beta clonotypes identified. Naive TCR beta clonotypes were estimated from low-frequency clonotypes matched to each donor's FACS-determined naive share, without sorting.

The source of this sequence is a boy aged 5-17 years in good health. Rearrangement joined TRBV28 to TRBJ2-3; D gene: possibly TRBD1, on 6 matching bases. Sequences were obtained from blood. The encoded CDR3 is CASSPIALGQSEDTQYF. The sequenced DNA is TGTGCCAGCAGTCCGATCGCCCTAGGACAGTCCGAAGATACGCAGTATTTT.